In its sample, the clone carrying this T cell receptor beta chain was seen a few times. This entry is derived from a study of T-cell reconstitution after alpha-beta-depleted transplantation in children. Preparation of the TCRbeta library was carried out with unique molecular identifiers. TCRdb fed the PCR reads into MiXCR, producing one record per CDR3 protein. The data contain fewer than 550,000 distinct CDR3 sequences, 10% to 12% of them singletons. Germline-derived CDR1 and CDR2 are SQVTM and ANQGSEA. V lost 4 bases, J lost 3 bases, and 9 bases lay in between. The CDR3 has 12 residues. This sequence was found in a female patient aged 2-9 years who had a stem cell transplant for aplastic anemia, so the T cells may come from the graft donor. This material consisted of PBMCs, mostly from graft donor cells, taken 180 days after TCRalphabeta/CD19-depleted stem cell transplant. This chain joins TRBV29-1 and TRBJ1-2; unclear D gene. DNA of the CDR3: TGCAGCGTTGCGGCGCGGGACTATGGCTACACCTTC. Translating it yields CSVAARDYGYTF.